These 27 T cell receptor beta chains came from one sample sequenced in a study of T-cell memory formation after mild COVID-19. Via MiXCR, TCRdb re-called the 5' RACE reads, giving one row per CDR3 protein. Among roughly 370,000 distinct CDR3 sequences listed, roughly 15% were seen once. The specimen was PBMCs or a T cell subset sorted from them (not recorded which). The receptors here all came from a young man who had mild COVID-19 (a few samples of this study predate the infection). Cell type and time point are not known.

The rearrangement uses TRBV29-1 and TRBJ2-5; D gene uncertain. The CDR3 totals 14 residues. Germline CDR1 SQVTM, CDR2 ANQGSEA. V was pared by 4 bases and J by 5 bases, with 17 bases between. Written as DNA, the CDR3 is TGCAGCGTTGTAGTCCCCTTAGAGTGGGAGACCCAGTACTTC. Its protein product is CSVVVPLEWETQYF.

CDR3 nucleotides: TGCGCCAGCAGCCGGGTCAGGACAGGGAAGACAGATACGCAGTATTTT. It encodes CASSRVRTGKTDTQYF. The gene calls are TRBV5-1 and TRBJ2-3; 8 nucleotides agree with TRBD1. This CDR3 comprises 16 residues. Germline V gene lookup returns CDR1 SGHRS and CDR2 YFSETQ. With V trimmed by 4 bases and J by 3 bases, 10 bases remained unmatched.

V usage is TRBV25-1 and J usage is TRBJ1-2; 9 bases match TRBD1. The CDR3 runs to 15 residues. V lost 5 bases and J lost 4; bases outside the gene matches: 8. Looked up from germline, CDR1 is MGHDK and CDR2 is SYGVNS. The CDR3 spells CASSPRDREVYGYTF. In DNA, the CDR3 is TGTGCCAGCAGTCCCAGGGACAGGGAGGTCTATGGCTACACCTTC.

This clonotype was picked up a small number of times. The chain uses TRBV3-1 and TRBJ2-7, with a possible D match to TRBD1 (6 bases). CDR1 LGHDT and CDR2 YNNKEL come from the germline V gene (reference sequence). V was pared by 2 bases and J by 6 bases, with 14 bases between. The CDR3 covers 14 residues. The CDR3 DNA reads as TGTGCCAGCAGCCAACCTCCAGGGGCGGGCGAGCAGTACTTC. Its translation: CASSQPPGAGEQYF.

The chain has TRBV4-3 and TRBJ1-1; TRBD1 agrees at 7 bases. Trimming cost V 4 bases and J 4 bases; bases outside gene matches: 15. The CDR3 has 17 amino acids. Germline assignment: CDR1 LGHNA and CDR2 YSLEER. CDR3 amino acids: CASSRPRGGGGPTEAFF. Here the CDR3 DNA reads TGCGCCAGCAGCCGCCCCAGAGGGGGCGGTGGACCCACTGAAGCTTTCTTT.

This clonotype was observed a few times. The chain uses TRBV10-3 and TRBJ2-1; TRBD2 agrees at 10 bases. CDR3 length: 16 amino acids. The germline V gene encodes CDR1 ENHRY and CDR2 SYGVKD. V was pared by 4 bases and J by 6 bases, with 9 bases of the junction left unmatched. CDR3 DNA sequence: TGTGCCATCAGTGGACAAGCGGGGGGGACGTTCAATGAGCAGTTCTTC. Residues: CAISGQAGGTFNEQFF.

V is TRBV30 and J is TRBJ2-7; 7 bases map to TRBD1. The germline V gene has CDR1 GTSNPN and CDR2 SVGIG (reference sequence). V lost 4 bases and J lost 5; bases outside the gene matches: 8. The CDR3 has 13 amino acids. CDR3 in amino acids: CAWNRGQPNEQYF. For the CDR3, the DNA is TGTGCCTGGAATCGGGGACAGCCGAACGAGCAGTACTTC. Full variable domain (remainder filled in from reference TRBV30 and TRBJ2-7): SQTIHQWPATLVQPVGSPLSLECTVEGTSNPNLYWYRQAAGRGLQLLFYSVGIGQISSEVPQNLSASRPQDRQFILSSKKLLLSDSGFYLCAWNRGQPNEQYFGPGTRLTVT.

This clonotype was detected only a few times. V usage is TRBV15 and J usage is TRBJ2-2; 9 bases match TRBD1. V trimming: 0 bases; J trimming: 6 bases; junction bases outside the gene matches: 5. CDR3 length: 16 residues. Germline CDR1 reads LNHNV; CDR2 reads YYDKDF (reference sequence). CDR3 residues: CATSRDNRGLPGELFF. For the CDR3, the DNA is TGTGCCACCAGCAGAGATAACAGGGGGCTTCCCGGGGAGCTGTTTTTT.

The rearrangement joins TRBV7-3 to TRBJ2-2; 9 bases map to TRBD1. With V trimmed by 5 bases and J by 6 bases, 10 bases remained unmatched. In germline, CDR1 is SGHTA, CDR2 FQGTGA. The CDR3 has 16 amino acids. The CDR3 DNA reads as TGTGCCAGCAGCCTTCTAAGGACAGGGGATGCCGGGGAGCTGTTTTTT. It is translated as CASSLLRTGDAGELFF.

The chain couples TRBV5-4 to TRBJ1-2; possibly TRBD1 for D (6 bases). V dropped 1 base and J dropped 0 bases, with 10 bases sitting between them. Per the germline V gene, CDR1 is SGHNT and CDR2 is YYREEE (reference sequence). This CDR3 comprises 15 residues. CDR3 loop: CASSLRAGANYGYTF. Here the CDR3 DNA reads TGTGCCAGCAGCTTGAGGGCAGGGGCTAACTATGGCTACACCTTC.

This clonotype was picked up a small number of times. The CDR3 sequence: CASSLWTMGREQYF. The CDR3 bases are TGTGCCAGCAGCCTATGGACGATGGGGAGAGAGCAGTACTTC. The chain is built from TRBV7-8 and TRBJ2-7; D is perhaps TRBD2 (5 bases). This CDR3 spans 14 amino acids. V shed 5 bases and J shed 7 bases, with 18 bases lying between them. From germline, CDR1 is SGHVS and CDR2 FQNEAQ.

The V gene is TRBV27, the J gene TRBJ1-1; tentatively, D is TRBD1 (6 bases). Germline V gene sequence: CDR1 MNHEY, CDR2 SMNVEV (reference sequence). Trimming left V 4 bases short and J 11 bases short, with 17 bases between. The CDR3 consists of 13 residues. The CDR3 region has the DNA TGTGCCAGCAGTTGGGGGGCCTTAGGGGAGGCTTTCTTT. It encodes CASSWGALGEAFF.

The V gene is TRBV24-1, the J gene TRBJ1-5; no reliable D call. CDR3 size: 15 residues. The V gene lost 4 bases and the J gene lost 4 bases, with 13 bases spanning the gap. Germline V lookup: CDR1 KGHDR, CDR2 SFDVKD. The CDR3 DNA reads as TGTGCCACCAGTGACCGCCGCAGCGGAAATCAGCCCCAGCATTTT. The encoded protein is CATSDRRSGNQPQHF.

This clonotype was seen only a few times. This chain joins TRBV4-1 and TRBJ2-5; no firm D call. Trimming removed 0 bases at V and 5 bases at J, with 7 bases between. The germline V gene encodes CDR1 MGHRA and CDR2 YSYEKL. The CDR3 runs 13 residues. Here the CDR3 DNA reads TGCGCCAGCAGCCAAGATGAGCAGGAGACCCAGTACTTC. The encoded protein is CASSQDEQETQYF.

This clonotype was detected only a few times. The chain recombines TRBV11-3 with TRBJ2-1, with TRBD2 matching over 11 bases. The CDR3 has 16 amino acids. The germline CDR1 and CDR2 sequences are SGHNT and YENEEA. V lost 5 bases, J lost 4 bases, and 7 bases stayed unmatched. The DNA for the CDR3 is TGTGCCAGCAGCCCCCAGACTAGCGGGACGTACAATGAGCAGTTCTTC. Translated, it gives CASSPQTSGTYNEQFF.

The V call is TRBV18, the J call TRBJ2-7; D is ambiguous. The ends were cut back, 6 bases at V and 1 base at J, with 13 bases in the middle. The CDR3 is made up of 14 amino acids. Germline V CDR1 and CDR2: KGHSH, LQKENI. The CDR3 coding sequence is TGTGCCAGCTCGCCAAACACCCAATCCTACGAGCAGTACTTC. Its protein is CASSPNTQSYEQYF.

The V call is TRBV7-2, the J call TRBJ2-2; TRBD2 matches 7 bases. The V gene end was trimmed by 4 bases and the J gene end by 4 bases; junction bases not matched to a gene: 0. The CDR3 contains 13 residues. Looked up from germline, CDR1 is SGHTA and CDR2 is FQGNSA. CDR3 region: CASSWGGTGELFF. The CDR3 DNA reads TGTGCCAGCAGCTGGGGGGGCACCGGGGAGCTGTTTTTT. Full variable domain (remainder filled in from reference TRBV7-2 and TRBJ2-2): GAGVSQSPSNKVTEKGKDVELRCDPISGHTALYWYRQSLGQGLEFLIYFQGNSAPDKSGLPSDRFSAERTGGSVSTLTIQRTQQEDSAVYLCASSWGGTGELFFGEGSRLTVL.

This chain's CDR3 is CASSPGDPSETQYF. The CDR3 DNA reads as TGTGCCAGCAGTCCGGGGGACCCATCAGAGACCCAGTACTTC. The gene calls are TRBV6-5 and TRBJ2-5, with TRBD2 as a possible D gene (6 bases). Germline assignment: CDR1 MNHEY and CDR2 SVGAGI. There are 14 residues in the CDR3. Trimming removed 5 bases from V and 4 bases from J, with 14 bases in between.

This clonotype turned up a few times. The chain links TRBV24-1 to TRBJ2-1; the D gene is possibly TRBD2 (6 bases). Trimming stripped 4 bases from V and 0 bases from J, with 12 bases between. There are 16 residues in the CDR3. Germline V gene sequence: CDR1 KGHDR, CDR2 SFDVKD. The CDR3 region is CATSDPGGNSYNEQFF. The CDR3 nucleotides are TGTGCCACCAGTGACCCGGGCGGGAACTCCTACAATGAGCAGTTCTTC.

V gene TRBV11-1 combines with J gene TRBJ1-1, with D uncertain. The germline V and J ends were trimmed by 5 bases and 4 bases, with 8 bases remaining between them. The germline gives CDR1 SGHAT, CDR2 FQDESV (reference sequence). The CDR3 runs 12 residues. The CDR3 DNA reads as TGTGCCAGCAGCCTTATACCCACTGAAGCTTTCTTT. Its translation: CASSLIPTEAFF.

The chain recombines TRBV5-1 with TRBJ2-1; D gene ambiguous. From germline, CDR1 is SGHRS and CDR2 YFSETQ. Trimming removed 0 bases from V and 6 bases from J, with 10 bases in between. The CDR3 runs to 14 residues. The CDR3 is CASSLDQLTNEQFF. The CDR3 nucleotides read TGCGCCAGCAGCTTGGATCAGCTTACCAATGAGCAGTTCTTC.

The CDR3 is CSAGVPPVNTEAFF. CDR3 nucleotides: TGCAGTGCTGGGGTCCCGCCGGTGAACACTGAAGCTTTCTTT. The rearrangement joins TRBV20-1 to TRBJ1-1, with D unresolved. Germline loops: CDR1 DFQATT, CDR2 SNEGSKA (reference sequence). This CDR3 is 14 amino acids long. The V and J ends lost 5 bases and 0 bases respectively, with 13 bases between them.

This clonotype appeared many times. CDR3 in amino acids: CSARGDETQYF. CDR3 DNA: TGCAGTGCTAGGGGGGATGAGACCCAGTACTTC. The chain links TRBV20-1 to TRBJ2-5; D may correspond to TRBD1 or TRBD2 (5 bases each). The V gene lost 3 bases and the J gene lost 5 bases, with 7 bases spanning the gap. Germline V CDR1 and CDR2: DFQATT, SNEGSKA (reference sequence). This CDR3 has 11 residues.

This clonotype showed up just a few times. The CDR3 DNA sequence: TGTGCCTGGACCCCTTGGGGCCCGAATGAGCAGTTCTTC. As protein: CAWTPWGPNEQFF. The chain uses TRBV30 and TRBJ2-1, with D perhaps TRBD1 (5 bases). Germline CDR1 GTSNPN, CDR2 SVGIG (reference sequence). The CDR3 runs 13 residues. Trimming removed 4 bases at V and 7 bases at J, with 14 bases between.

This chain links TRBV19 with TRBJ2-1; D might be TRBD2 (6 bases). Looked up from germline, CDR1 is LNHDA and CDR2 is SQIVND (reference sequence). V gave up 0 bases and J gave up 4 bases, with 13 bases separating them. There are 16 residues in the CDR3. The CDR3 protein is CASSIEWEDPYNEQFF. CDR3 nucleotide sequence: TGTGCCAGTAGTATAGAGTGGGAGGACCCGTACAATGAGCAGTTCTTC.

V and J are TRBV12-3 or TRBV12-4 and TRBJ1-2; D unresolved. V dropped 7 bases and J dropped 8 bases, with 11 bases sitting between them. The CDR3 contains 11 residues. The CDR3: CASNRGGGYTF. The CDR3 DNA is TGTGCCAGCAACCGAGGAGGCGGCTACACCTTC.

The CDR3 reads CAISESWAGGTEAFF. CDR3 nucleotide sequence: TGTGCCATCAGTGAGTCGTGGGCAGGAGGCACTGAAGCTTTCTTT. V usage is TRBV10-3 and J usage is TRBJ1-1, with D hard to call. V was cut by 0 bases and J by 4 bases, with 12 bases left in between. Germline CDR1 and CDR2: ENHRY and SYGVKD. The CDR3 totals 15 residues.